One and the same sample provided the 11 T cell receptor beta chains below, sequenced in a study of spatial heterogeneity in lung cancer. Study outcomes and limitations: Intratumoral expanded alpha and beta TCR counts were found to track tumor mutation counts.

What these receptors recognize is not known. Time point meaning: sample taken at primary tumor resection. Each CDR3 protein is one row after TCRdb ran MiXCR on the 5' RACE reads. The table records 13,000 or so distinct CDR3 sequences, 5.6% of them present only once. The specimen comprised lung tumor tissue, sampled at surgery. These receptors were taken from a female donor with early-stage non-small cell lung cancer.

This clonotype was seen at least ten times. Found in a library prepared for alpha chains, this beta chain is an off-target read, and its abundance has little meaning. DNA for the CDR3: TGTGCCAGCAGCCATTCGGGAGTGGGAGTTTACAATGAGCAGTTCTTC. It yields the protein CASSHSGVGVYNEQFF. The chain joins TRBV7-2 to TRBJ2-1; tentative D call: TRBD2 (6 bases). The length of the CDR3 is 16 residues. Trimming took 5 bases from V and 4 from J, leaving 18 bases between them. The V gene's germline CDR1 is SGHTA and CDR2 FQGNSA.

Comment on this clonotype: For a library built for alpha chains, this beta chain is a stray read; little rests on its size. The gene calls are TRBV10-3 and TRBJ1-5, with a tentative D call TRBD1 (6 bases). The CDR3 runs 13 residues. Trimming removed 4 bases at V and 4 bases at J, with 8 bases between. Per the germline V gene, CDR1 is ENHRY and CDR2 is SYGVKD. CDR3 DNA sequence: TGTGCCATCAGTGCCCAGGGGAATCAGCCCCAGCATTTT. Its translation is CAISAQGNQPQHF.

This clonotype was observed many times. Being off target in a library aimed at alpha chains, this beta chain has a size of little meaning. The chain has TRBV28 and TRBJ2-2; D may be TRBD1 (5 bases). Germline loops: CDR1 MDHEN, CDR2 SYDVKM. CDR3 length: 15 residues. V dropped 8 bases and J dropped 4 bases, with 17 bases sitting between them. The CDR3 reads CASALVDSFTGELFF. The DNA for the CDR3 is TGTGCCAGCGCGTTGGTTGACAGCTTCACCGGGGAGCTGTTTTTT.

By its share, this clonotype is medium-sized. This beta chain was picked up by a library intended for alpha chains and is off target, so its count carries little meaning. The rearrangement joins TRBV6-9 to TRBJ2-7, with 9 positions matching TRBD1. Germline V gene lookup returns CDR1 MNHGY and CDR2 SVAAGI. Trimming at V came to 3 bases and at J to 4 bases, leaving 10 bases not matched to a gene. This CDR3 has 16 amino acids. CDR3 region: CASSYIGTGRTYEQYF. The CDR3 DNA sequence: TGTGCCAGCAGTTACATTGGGACAGGGAGGACTTACGAGCAGTACTTC.

By proportion, this clonotype is medium-sized (0.01 to 0.1%). For a library built for alpha chains, this beta chain is a stray read; little rests on its size. The rearrangement uses TRBV9 and TRBJ2-2, with 7 positions matching TRBD1. The CDR3 has 16 residues. With 3 bases clipped from V and 0 bases from J, the junction kept 5 bases outside the gene matches. Looked up from germline, CDR1 is SGDLS and CDR2 is YYNGEE. The CDR3 region is CASSADRASNTGELFF. In DNA, the CDR3 is TGTGCCAGCAGCGCCGACAGGGCTTCGAACACCGGGGAGCTGTTTTTT.

This clonotype was recorded many times. This beta chain lies outside the target of a library built for alpha chains; its clone size means little. CDR3 bases: TGTGCCAGCAGTGAAGCGGGTTTTTGGGGAGGCGATGGCTACACCTTC. It specifies CASSEAGFWGGDGYTF. The V call is TRBV6-1, the J call TRBJ1-2; D gene uncertain. This CDR3 region has 16 residues. Germline lookup yields CDR1 MNHNS and CDR2 SASEGT. Trimming took off 0 bases at V and 6 bases at J, with 17 bases between the two ends.

Sample share makes this clonotype large (0.1 to 1%). A library prepared for alpha chains yielded this beta chain as an off-target read; its size is of little meaning. The genes are TRBV6-6 and TRBJ2-3; no definite D call. The CDR3 runs to 12 residues. V was trimmed by 0 bases and J by 5 bases, leaving 3 bases between them. Germline V gene sequence: CDR1 MNHNY, CDR2 SVGAGI (reference sequence). CDR3 sequence reads: CASSYSIDTQYF. CDR3 in DNA: TGTGCCAGCAGTTACTCGATAGATACGCAGTATTTT.

Many counts were recorded for this clonotype. This beta chain is an unintended read in a library built for alpha chains; its size means little. The chain uses TRBV5-6 and TRBJ1-2, with a possible D match to TRBD1 (5 bases). Germline V gives CDR1 SGHDT, CDR2 YYEEEE. Trimming removed 0 bases at V and 5 bases at J, with 8 bases between. The CDR3 is 13 residues long. CDR3 residues: CASSLGQPYGYTF. The CDR3 coding sequence is TGTGCCAGCAGCTTGGGACAGCCTTATGGCTACACCTTC.

This clonotype rates as medium-sized. Since it is a stray read in a library aimed at alpha chains, this beta chain has a size that is not meaningful. The chain couples TRBV5-1 to TRBJ1-1; the D gene is possibly TRBD1 (5 bases). The ends were cut back, 2 bases at V and 4 bases at J, with 12 bases in the middle. Per germline, CDR1 SGHRS and CDR2 YFSETQ. The CDR3 runs 14 residues. CDR3 nucleotide sequence: TGCGCCAGCAGCTTCTTGGTCGGGGCCACTGAAGCTTTCTTT. Its protein product is CASSFLVGATEAFF.

This clonotype was observed many times. One end of the junction varies from germline; a read error may be responsible. This beta chain is an unintended read in a library built for alpha chains; its size means little. V gene TRBV5-4 combines with J gene TRBJ2-4, with TRBD1 matching over 10 bases. Germline lookup yields CDR1 SGHNT and CDR2 YYREEE (reference sequence). This CDR3 is 17 amino acids long. Here the CDR3 DNA reads TGTGCCAGCAGCTTGTTAGGACAGGGGGTAGCCAAAAACATTCAGCACTTC. Translating gives CASSLLGQGVAKNIQHF.

Within the sample, this clonotype is medium-sized. With the library built for alpha chains, this beta chain is off target and its frequency is not meaningful. CDR3 region: CASSQKLRQASEKLFF. The CDR3 DNA follows: TGCGCCAGCAGCCAAAAACTGAGGCAGGCTAGTGAAAAACTGTTTTTT. The chain has TRBV4-1 and TRBJ1-4, with unresolved D. The CDR3 covers 16 residues. Germline-derived CDR1 and CDR2 are MGHRA and YSYEKL. Deletions cut 2 bases from V and 7 bases from J, with 17 bases between.